This T cell receptor beta chain was observed in a study of control samples from healthy donors and cancer patients. The CDR3 spans 14 residues. CDR1 and CDR2 (germline): MGHRA, YSYEKL. With 1 base clipped from V and 3 bases from J, the junction kept 1 base outside the gene matches. This clone was counted between two and nine times. Using immunoSEQ multiplex PCR, the repertoire was profiled, and TCRdb retains in-frame clones only, with some absent. The data contain tens of thousands of clones, about 92% of them singletons. The V call is TRBV4-1, the J call TRBJ2-7; 9 bases fit TRBD1. Sequenced: PBMCs. This receptor was obtained from a man in his forties with colorectal cancer. The CDR3 loop reads CASSQVGQGYEQYF. CDR3 nucleotide sequence: TGCGCCAGCAGCCAAGTGGGACAGGGCTACGAGCAGTACTTC.